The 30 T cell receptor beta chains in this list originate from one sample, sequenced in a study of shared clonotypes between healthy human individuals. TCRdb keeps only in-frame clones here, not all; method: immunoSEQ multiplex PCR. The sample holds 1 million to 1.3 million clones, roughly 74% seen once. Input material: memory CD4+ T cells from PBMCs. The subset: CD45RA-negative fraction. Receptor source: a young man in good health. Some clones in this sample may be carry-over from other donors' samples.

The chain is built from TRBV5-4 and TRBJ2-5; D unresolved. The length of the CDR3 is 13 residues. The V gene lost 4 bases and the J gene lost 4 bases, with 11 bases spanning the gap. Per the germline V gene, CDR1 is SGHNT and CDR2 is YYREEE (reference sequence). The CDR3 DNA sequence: TGTGCCAGCAGCCCCGATTACAGAGAGACCCAGTACTTC. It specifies CASSPDYRETQYF.

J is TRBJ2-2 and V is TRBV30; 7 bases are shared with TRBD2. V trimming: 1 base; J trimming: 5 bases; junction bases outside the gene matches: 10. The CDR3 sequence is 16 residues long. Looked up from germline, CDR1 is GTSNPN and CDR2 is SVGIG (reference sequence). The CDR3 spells CAWSARFPGGTGELFF. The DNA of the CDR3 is TGTGCCTGGAGTGCCCGTTTCCCGGGAGGAACCGGGGAGCTGTTTTTT.

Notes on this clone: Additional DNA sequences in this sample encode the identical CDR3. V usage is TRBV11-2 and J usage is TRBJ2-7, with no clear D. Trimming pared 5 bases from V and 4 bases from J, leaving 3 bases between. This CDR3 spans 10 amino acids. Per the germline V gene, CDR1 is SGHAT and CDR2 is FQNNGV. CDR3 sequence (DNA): TGTGCCAGCAGCCTATACGAGCAGTACTTC. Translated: CASSLYEQYF.

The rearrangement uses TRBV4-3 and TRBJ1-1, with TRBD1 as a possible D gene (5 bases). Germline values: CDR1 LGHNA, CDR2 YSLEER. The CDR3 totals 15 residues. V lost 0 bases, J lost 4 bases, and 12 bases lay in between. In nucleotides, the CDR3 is TGCGCCAGCAGCCAAGATTTGGGGGGAGGCACTGAAGCTTTCTTT. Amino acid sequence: CASSQDLGGGTEAFF.

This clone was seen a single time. CDR3 loop: CASSQGTSGPYNEQFF. CDR3 DNA sequence: TGCGCCAGCAGCCAAGGGACTAGCGGGCCCTACAATGAGCAGTTCTTC. This chain connects TRBV4-1 to TRBJ2-1; 11 bases agree with TRBD2. The CDR3 has 16 amino acids. Per germline, CDR1 MGHRA and CDR2 YSYEKL. V dropped 1 base and J dropped 2; count of bases not matched to a gene: 1.

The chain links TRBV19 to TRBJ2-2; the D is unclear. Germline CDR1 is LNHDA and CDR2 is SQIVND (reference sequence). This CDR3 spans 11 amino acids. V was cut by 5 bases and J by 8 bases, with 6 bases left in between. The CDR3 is CASSLIGELFF. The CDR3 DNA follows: TGTGCCAGTAGTTTAATTGGGGAGCTGTTTTTT.

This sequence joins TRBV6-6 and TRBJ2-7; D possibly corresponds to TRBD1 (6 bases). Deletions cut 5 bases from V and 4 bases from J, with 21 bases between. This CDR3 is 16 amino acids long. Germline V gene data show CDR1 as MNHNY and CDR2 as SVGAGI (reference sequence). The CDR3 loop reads CASSPLPGHLPYEQYF. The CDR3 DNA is TGTGCCAGCAGTCCACTTCCGGGACACCTCCCTTACGAGCAGTACTTC.

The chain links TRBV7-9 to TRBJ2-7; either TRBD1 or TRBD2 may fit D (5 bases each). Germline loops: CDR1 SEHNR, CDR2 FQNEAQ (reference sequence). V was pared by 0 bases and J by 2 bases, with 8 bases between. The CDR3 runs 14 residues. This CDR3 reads CASSLAGETYEQYF. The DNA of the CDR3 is TGTGCCAGCAGCTTAGCGGGGGAGACCTACGAGCAGTACTTC.

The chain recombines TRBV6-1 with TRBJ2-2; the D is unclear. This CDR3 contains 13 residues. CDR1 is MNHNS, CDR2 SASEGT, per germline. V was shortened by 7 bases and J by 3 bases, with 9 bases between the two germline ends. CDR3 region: CASIPDYTGELFF. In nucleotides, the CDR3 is TGTGCCAGCATCCCAGACTACACCGGGGAGCTGTTTTTT.

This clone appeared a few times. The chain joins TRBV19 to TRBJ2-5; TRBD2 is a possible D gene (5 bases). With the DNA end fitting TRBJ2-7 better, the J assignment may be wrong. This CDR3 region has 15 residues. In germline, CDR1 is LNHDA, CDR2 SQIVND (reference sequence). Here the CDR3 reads CASSKRLAVYPEQYF. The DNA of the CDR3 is TGTGCCAGTAGTAAGCGTCTAGCTGTTTATCCCGAGCAGTACTTC.

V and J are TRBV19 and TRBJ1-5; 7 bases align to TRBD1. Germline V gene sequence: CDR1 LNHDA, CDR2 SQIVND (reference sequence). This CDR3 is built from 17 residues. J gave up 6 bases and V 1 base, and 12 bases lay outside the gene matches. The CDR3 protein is CASSIVGWTGGSQPQHF. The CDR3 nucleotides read TGTGCCAGTAGTATAGTGGGTTGGACAGGCGGGAGTCAGCCCCAGCATTTT.

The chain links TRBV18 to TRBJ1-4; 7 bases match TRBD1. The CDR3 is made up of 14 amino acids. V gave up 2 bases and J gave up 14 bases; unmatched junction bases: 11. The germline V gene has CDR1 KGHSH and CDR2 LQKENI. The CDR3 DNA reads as TGTGCCAGCTCACCAAAAACAGGGGAGAGATGGCTGTTTTTT. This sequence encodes CASSPKTGERWLFF.

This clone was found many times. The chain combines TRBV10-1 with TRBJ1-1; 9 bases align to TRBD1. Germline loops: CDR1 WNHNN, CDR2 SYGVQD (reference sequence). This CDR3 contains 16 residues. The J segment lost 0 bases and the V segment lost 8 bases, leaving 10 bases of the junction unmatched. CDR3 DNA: TGCGCCAGCCCGGGACAGGGCCCATCTATGAACACTGAAGCTTTCTTT. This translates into CASPGQGPSMNTEAFF.

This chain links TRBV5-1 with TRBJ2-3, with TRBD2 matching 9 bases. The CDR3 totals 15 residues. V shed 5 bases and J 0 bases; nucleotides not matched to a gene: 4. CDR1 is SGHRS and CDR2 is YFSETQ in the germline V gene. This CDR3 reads CASSPGTSSTDTQYF. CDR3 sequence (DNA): TGCGCCAGCAGTCCCGGGACTAGCAGCACAGATACGCAGTATTTT.

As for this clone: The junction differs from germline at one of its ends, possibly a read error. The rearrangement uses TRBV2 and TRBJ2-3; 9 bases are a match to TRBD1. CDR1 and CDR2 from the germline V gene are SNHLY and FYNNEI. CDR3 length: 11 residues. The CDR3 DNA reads TGTGCCAGCAACCCCACGGGACAGGGCTTCTTT. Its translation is CASNPTGQGFF. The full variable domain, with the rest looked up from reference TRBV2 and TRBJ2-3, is EPEVTQTPSHQVTQMGQEVILRCVPISNHLYFYWYRQILGQKVEFLVSFYNNEISEKSEIFDDQFSVERPDGSNFTLKIRSTKLEDSAMYFCASNPTGQGFFGPGTRLTVL.

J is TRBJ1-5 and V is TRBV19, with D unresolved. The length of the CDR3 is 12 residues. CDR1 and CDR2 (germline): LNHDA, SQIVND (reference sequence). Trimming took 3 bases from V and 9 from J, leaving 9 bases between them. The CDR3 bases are TGTGCCAGTAGTATCCTCTCTCGGCCCCAGCATTTT. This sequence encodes CASSILSRPQHF.

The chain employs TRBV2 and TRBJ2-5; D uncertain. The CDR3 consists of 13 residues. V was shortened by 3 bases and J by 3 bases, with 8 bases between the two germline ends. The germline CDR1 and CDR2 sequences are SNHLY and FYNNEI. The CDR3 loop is CASSDPGEETQYF. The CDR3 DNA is TGTGCCAGCAGTGACCCCGGAGAAGAGACCCAGTACTTC.

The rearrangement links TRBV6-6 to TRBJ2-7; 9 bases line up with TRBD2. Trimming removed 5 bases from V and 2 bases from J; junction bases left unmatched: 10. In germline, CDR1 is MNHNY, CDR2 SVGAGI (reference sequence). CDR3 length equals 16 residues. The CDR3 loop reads CASSALAGTTTYEQYF. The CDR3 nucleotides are TGTGCCAGCAGTGCCCTAGCGGGAACCACCACCTACGAGCAGTACTTC.

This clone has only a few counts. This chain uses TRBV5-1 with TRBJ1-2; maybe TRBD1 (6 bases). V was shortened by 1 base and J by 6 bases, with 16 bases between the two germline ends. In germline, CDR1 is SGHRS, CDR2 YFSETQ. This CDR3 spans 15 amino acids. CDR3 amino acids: CASSLLAGERDGYTF. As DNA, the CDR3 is TGCGCCAGCAGCTTGTTGGCAGGGGAACGCGATGGCTACACCTTC.

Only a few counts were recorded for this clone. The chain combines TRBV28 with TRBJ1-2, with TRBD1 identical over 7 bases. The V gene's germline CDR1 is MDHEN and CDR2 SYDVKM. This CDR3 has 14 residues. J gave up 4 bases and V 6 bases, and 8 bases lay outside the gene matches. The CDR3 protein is CASSSSDRFYGYTF. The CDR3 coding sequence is TGTGCCAGCAGCTCTTCGGACAGGTTCTATGGCTACACCTTC.

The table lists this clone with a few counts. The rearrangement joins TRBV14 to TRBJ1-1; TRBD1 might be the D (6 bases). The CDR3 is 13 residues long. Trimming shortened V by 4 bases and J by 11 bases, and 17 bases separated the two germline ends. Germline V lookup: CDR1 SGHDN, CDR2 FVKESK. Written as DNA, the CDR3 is TGTGCCAGCAGCCGCTTTGGGGGGACACGGGCTTTCTTT. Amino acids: CASSRFGGTRAFF.

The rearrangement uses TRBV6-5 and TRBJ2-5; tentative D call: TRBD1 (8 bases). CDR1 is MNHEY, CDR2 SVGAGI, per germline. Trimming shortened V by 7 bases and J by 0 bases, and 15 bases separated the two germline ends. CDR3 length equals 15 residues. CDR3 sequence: CASTWTGRDQETQYF. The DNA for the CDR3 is TGTGCCAGCACCTGGACAGGGAGGGACCAAGAGACCCAGTACTTC.

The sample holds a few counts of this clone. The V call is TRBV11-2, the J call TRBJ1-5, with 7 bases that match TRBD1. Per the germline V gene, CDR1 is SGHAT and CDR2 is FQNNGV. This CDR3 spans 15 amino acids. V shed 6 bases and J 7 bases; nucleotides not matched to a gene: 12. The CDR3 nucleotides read TGTGCCAGCAGTCCGGGACAGACTCTTGGCCAGCCCCAGCATTTT. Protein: CASSPGQTLGQPQHF.

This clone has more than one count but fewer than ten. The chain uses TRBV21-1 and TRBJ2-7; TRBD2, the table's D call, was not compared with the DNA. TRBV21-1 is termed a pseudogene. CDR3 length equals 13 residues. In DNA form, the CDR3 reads TGTGCCAGCAGCGAGGACTTCCCCTACGAGCAGTACTTC. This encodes CASSEDFPYEQYF.

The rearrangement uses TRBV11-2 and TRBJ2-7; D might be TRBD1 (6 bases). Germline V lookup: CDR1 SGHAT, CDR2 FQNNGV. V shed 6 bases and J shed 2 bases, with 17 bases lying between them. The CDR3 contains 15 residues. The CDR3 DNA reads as TGTGCCAGCAGTCTAGTACGGACAGCCGCCTACGAGCAGTACTTC. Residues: CASSLVRTAAYEQYF. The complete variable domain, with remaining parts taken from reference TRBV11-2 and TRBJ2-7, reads EAGVAQSPRYKIIEKRQSVAFWCNPISGHATLYWYQQILGQGPKLLIQFQNNGVVDDSQLPKDRFSAERLKGVDSTLKIQPAKLEDSAVYLCASSLVRTAAYEQYFGPGTRLTVT.

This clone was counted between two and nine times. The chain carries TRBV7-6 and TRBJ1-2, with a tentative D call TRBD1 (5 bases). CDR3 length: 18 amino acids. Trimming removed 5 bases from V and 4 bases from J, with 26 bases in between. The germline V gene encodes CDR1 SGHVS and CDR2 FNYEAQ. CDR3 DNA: TGTGCCAGCAGCGAACGCCTGCCCGGGGCGGGACTAACCTATGGCTACACCTTC. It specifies CASSERLPGAGLTYGYTF.

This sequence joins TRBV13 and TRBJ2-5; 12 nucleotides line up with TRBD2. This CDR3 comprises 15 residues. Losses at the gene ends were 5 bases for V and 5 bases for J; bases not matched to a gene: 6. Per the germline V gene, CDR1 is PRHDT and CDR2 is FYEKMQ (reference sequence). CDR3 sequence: CASSTRLAGAETQYF. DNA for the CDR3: TGTGCCAGCAGCACACGACTAGCGGGAGCGGAGACCCAGTACTTC.

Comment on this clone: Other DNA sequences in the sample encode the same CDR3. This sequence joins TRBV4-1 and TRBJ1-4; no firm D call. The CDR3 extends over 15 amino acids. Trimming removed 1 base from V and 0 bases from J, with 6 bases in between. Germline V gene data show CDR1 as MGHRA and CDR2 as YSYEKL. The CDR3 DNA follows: TGCGCCAGCAGCCAAGGTCGTGCAACTAATGAAAAACTGTTTTTT. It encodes CASSQGRATNEKLFF.

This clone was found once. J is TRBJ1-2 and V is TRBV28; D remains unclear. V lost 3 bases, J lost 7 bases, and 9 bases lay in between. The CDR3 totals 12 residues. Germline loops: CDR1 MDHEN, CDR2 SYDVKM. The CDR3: CASSFWVGGYTF. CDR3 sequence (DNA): TGTGCCAGCAGTTTTTGGGTGGGTGGCTACACCTTC.

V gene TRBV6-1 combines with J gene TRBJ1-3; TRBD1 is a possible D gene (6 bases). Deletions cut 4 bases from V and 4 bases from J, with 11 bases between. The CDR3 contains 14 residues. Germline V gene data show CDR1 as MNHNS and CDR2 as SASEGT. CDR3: CASSVGQGGNTIYF. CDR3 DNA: TGTGCCAGCAGTGTCGGGCAGGGGGGAAACACCATATATTTT.